The source of this T cell receptor (beta chain) is a study of regulatory T cells in long-lasting Graves disease. Study summary: Antithyroid drugs had been taken under 3 months by newly diagnosed Graves' patients.

The table lists this clonotype with many counts. No antigen is known for it. General study points: Investigators studied peripheral blood only, not thyroid tissue.

Construction of TCR beta libraries relied on iRepertoire HTBI primers and on Arm-PCR targeting CDR3 regions. MiXCR, run by TCRdb on the multiplex PCR reads, gives a single entry per CDR3 protein. The repertoire holds 250,000 or so distinct CDR3 sequences, with 20% to 25% as singletons. The V end lost 6 bases, the J end lost 4 bases, and 17 bases lay between the germline ends. CDR3 size: 15 residues. Documented time point: newly diagnosed GD, antithyroid drugs for less than 3 months. Generation of the TCR library employed RNA extracted from PBMCs. Roughly 10 milliliters of peripheral blood went into EDTA tubes.

The sequenced sample was peripheral blood mononuclear cells (PBMCs), obtained at new diagnosis, from a patient treated with antithyroid drugs. The chain recombines TRBV12-3 or TRBV12-4 with TRBJ2-3; no clear D. The receptor was isolated from a female donor with Graves disease. The CDR3 protein is CASRSPAEFSDTQYF. CDR3 in DNA: TGTGCCAGCAGATCCCCGGCGGAGTTCTCAGATACGCAGTATTTT.